These 2 T cell receptor beta chains came from one sample sequenced in a study of patients and donors after allogeneic stem cell transplantation. Via MiXCR, TCRdb re-called the RT-PCR reads, giving one row per CDR3 protein. The sample yields 400,000 to 450,000 distinct CDR3 sequences, 15% to 20% seen once. The sequencing input was blood, either unsorted or a sorted T cell fraction (not recorded which). Receptors originate from a human donor who was either an allogeneic HSCT recipient or a stem cell or donor lymphocyte infusion donor (not recorded which). It is not recorded whose cells these are; they may come from a transplant donor.

V usage is TRBV2 and J usage is TRBJ2-2; 8 nucleotides line up with TRBD1. Germline CDR1 SNHLY, CDR2 FYNNEI. The CDR3 extends over 16 amino acids. V shed 6 bases and J 4 bases; nucleotides not matched to a gene: 10. CDR3 loop: CASRNNGQGATGELFF. CDR3 nucleotides: TGTGCCAGCAGGAATAATGGACAGGGAGCCACCGGGGAGCTGTTTTTT.

The rearrangement links TRBV7-9 to TRBJ2-2; D uncertain. The CDR3 spans 14 residues. Trimming took off 4 bases at V and 7 bases at J, with 13 bases between the two ends. Germline V gene data show CDR1 as SEHNR and CDR2 as FQNEAQ (reference sequence). The DNA of the CDR3 is TGTGCCAGCAGCTCTCGCAGGACGGTCGGGGAGCTGTTTTTT. Its translation is CASSSRRTVGELFF.